This TCR beta chain stems from a study of shared clonotypes between healthy human individuals. A split of CD4+ cells into CD45RA+ naive and CD45RA-negative memory subsets was performed. From germline, CDR1 is SGHRS and CDR2 YFSETQ. This CDR3 spans 13 amino acids. V lost 4 bases, J lost 16 bases, and 13 bases stayed unmatched. Each subset's genomic DNA was shared equally among a number of immunoSEQ plates. In the original processing: Filtering of immunoSEQ junctional sequences could not match full-length read filtering. This table comes from immunoSEQ multiplex PCR, and its TCRdb copy is limited to in-frame clones, with some not included. The D gene and trimming were derived from the DNA, and the V and J assignments and clone size from that table. The sample lists 2 million to 2.5 million clones; around 90% were seen once.

The sample comprised naive CD4+ T cells from PBMCs. Subset meaning: CD45RA+ positively selected. The receptor's source is a man between 18 and 29 years old in good health. Some clones in this sample may be carry-over from other donors' samples. V and J are TRBV5-1 and TRBJ2-1; TRBD1 agrees at 8 bases. As DNA, the CDR3 is TGCGCCAGCAGCACAGGGGACAGGCCCTCCAGTTTCTTC. Protein product: CASSTGDRPSSFF. Full variable domain (outside the CDR3, taken from reference TRBV5-1 and TRBJ2-1): KAGVTQTPRYLIKTRGQQVTLSCSPISGHRSVSWYQQTPGQGLQFLFEYFSETQRNKGNFPGRFSGRQFSNSRSEMNVSTLELGDSALYLCASSTGDRPSSFFGPGTRLTVL.